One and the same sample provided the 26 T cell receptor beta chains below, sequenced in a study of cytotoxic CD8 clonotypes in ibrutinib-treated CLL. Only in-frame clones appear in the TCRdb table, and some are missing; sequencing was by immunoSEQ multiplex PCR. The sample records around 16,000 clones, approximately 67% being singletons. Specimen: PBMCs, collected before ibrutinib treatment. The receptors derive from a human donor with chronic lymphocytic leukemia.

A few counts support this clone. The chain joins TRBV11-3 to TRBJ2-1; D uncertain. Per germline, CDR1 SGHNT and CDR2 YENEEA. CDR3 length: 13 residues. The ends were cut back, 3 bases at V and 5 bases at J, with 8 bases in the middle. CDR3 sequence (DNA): TGTGCCAGCAGCTTTTCCAGTAACAATGAGCAGTTCTTC. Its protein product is CASSFSSNNEQFF.

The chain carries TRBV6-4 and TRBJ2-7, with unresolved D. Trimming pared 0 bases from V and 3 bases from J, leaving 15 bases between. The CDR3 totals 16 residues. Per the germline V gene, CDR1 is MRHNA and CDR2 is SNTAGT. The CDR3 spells CASSDSEKGIFYEQYF. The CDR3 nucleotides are TGTGCCAGCAGTGACTCGGAAAAGGGCATATTCTACGAGCAGTACTTC.

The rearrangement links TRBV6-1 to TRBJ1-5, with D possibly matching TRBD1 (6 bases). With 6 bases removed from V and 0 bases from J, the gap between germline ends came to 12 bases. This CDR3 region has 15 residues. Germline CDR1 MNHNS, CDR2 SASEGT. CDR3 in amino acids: CASRTGQSSNQPQHF. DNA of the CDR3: TGTGCCAGCAGGACTGGACAGAGTAGCAATCAGCCCCAGCATTTT.

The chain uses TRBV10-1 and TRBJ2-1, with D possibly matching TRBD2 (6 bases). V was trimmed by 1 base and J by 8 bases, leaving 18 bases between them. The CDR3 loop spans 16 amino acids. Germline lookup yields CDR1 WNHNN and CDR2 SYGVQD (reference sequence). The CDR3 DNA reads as TGCGCCAGCAGTGAGTGGAGGGGAGCCCGTGCCTATGAGCAGTTCTTC. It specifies CASSEWRGARAYEQFF.

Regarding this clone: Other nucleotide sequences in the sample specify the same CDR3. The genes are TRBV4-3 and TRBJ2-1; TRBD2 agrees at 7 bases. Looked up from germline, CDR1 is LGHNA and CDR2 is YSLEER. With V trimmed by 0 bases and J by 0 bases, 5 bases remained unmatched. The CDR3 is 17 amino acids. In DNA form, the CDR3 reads TGCGCCAGCAGCCAAGATACCGGGGGGAGCTCCTACAATGAGCAGTTCTTC. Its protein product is CASSQDTGGSSYNEQFF.

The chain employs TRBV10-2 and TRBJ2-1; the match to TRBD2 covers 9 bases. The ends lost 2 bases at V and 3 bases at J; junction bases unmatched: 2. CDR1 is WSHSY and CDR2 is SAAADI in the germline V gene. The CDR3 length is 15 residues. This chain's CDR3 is CASSEGRGGYNEQFF. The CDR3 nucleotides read TGCGCCAGCAGTGAGGGGCGGGGGGGCTACAATGAGCAGTTCTTC.

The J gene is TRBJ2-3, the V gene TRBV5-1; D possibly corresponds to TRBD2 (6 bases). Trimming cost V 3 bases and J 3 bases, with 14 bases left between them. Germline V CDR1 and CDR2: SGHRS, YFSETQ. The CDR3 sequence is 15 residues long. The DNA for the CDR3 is TGCGCCAGCAGCTACCTGGCGGGGTTGACAGATACGCAGTATTTT. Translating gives CASSYLAGLTDTQYF.

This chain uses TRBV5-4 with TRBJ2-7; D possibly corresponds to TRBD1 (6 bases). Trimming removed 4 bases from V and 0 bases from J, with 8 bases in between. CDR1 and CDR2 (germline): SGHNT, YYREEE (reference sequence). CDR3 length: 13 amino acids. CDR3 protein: CASSKDSSYEQYF. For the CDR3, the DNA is TGTGCCAGCAGCAAGGACAGCTCCTACGAGCAGTACTTC. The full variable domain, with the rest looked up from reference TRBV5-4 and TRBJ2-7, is ETGVTQSPTHLIKTRGQQVTLRCSSQSGHNTVSWYQQALGQGPQFIFQYYREEENGRGNFPPRFSGLQFPNYSSELNVNALELDDSALYLCASSKDSSYEQYFGPGTRLTVT.

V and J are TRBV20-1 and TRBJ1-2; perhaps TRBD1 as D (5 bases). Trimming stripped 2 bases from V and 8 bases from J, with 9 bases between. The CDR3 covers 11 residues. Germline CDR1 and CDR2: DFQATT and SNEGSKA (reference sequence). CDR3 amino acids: CSARRGGGYTF. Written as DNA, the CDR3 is TGCAGTGCTAGACGGGGGGGAGGCTACACCTTC.

CDR3 amino acids: CASRDRDRLGYTF. The CDR3 DNA reads as TGTGCCAGCAGAGACAGGGACAGGCTTGGCTACACCTTC. The chain links TRBV28 to TRBJ1-2, with 8 bases matching TRBD1. The CDR3 covers 13 residues. V dropped 6 bases and J dropped 7; count of bases not matched to a gene: 7. Germline loops: CDR1 MDHEN, CDR2 SYDVKM.

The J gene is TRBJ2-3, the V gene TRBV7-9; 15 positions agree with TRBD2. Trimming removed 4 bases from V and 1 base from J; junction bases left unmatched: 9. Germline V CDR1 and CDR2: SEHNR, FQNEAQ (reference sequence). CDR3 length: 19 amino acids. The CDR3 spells CASSSGLAGGDFGTDTQYF. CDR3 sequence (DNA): TGTGCCAGCAGCTCGGGACTAGCGGGGGGCGATTTCGGCACAGATACGCAGTATTTT.

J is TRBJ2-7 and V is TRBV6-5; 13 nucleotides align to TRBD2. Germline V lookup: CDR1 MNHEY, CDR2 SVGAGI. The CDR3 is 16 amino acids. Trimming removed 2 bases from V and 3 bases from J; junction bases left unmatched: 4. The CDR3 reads CASSYRGLAGVYEQYF. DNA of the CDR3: TGTGCCAGCAGTTACCGAGGACTAGCGGGAGTCTACGAGCAGTACTTC.

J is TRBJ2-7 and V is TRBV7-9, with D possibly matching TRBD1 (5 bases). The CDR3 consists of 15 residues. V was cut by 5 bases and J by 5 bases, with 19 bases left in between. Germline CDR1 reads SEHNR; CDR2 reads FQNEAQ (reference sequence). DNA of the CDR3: TGTGCCAGCAGCCCCCCACCCAGGGTAGAGAACGAGCAGTACTTC. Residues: CASSPPPRVENEQYF.

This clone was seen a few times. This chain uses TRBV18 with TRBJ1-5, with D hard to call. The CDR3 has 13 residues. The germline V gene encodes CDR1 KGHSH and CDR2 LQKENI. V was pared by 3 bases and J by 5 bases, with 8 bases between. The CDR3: CASSPNWDQPQHF. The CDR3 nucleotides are TGTGCCAGCTCACCCAACTGGGATCAGCCCCAGCATTTT.

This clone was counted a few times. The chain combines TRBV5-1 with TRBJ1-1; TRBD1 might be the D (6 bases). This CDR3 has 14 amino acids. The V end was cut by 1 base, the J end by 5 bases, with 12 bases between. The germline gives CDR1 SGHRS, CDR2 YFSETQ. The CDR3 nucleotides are TGCGCCAGCAGCTTGATCGGACAGTCGACTGAAGCTTTCTTT. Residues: CASSLIGQSTEAFF.

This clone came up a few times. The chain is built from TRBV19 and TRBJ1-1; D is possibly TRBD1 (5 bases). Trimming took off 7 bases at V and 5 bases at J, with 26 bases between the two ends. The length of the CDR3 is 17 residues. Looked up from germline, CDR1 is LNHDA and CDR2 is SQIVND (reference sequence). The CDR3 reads CASTPSSGGMLATEAFF. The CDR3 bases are TGTGCCAGTACCCCCTCATCGGGGGGAATGTTGGCGACTGAAGCTTTCTTT. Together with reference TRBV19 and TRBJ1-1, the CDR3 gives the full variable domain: DGGITQSPKYLFRKEGQNVTLSCEQNLNHDAMYWYRQDPGQGLRLIYYSQIVNDFQKGDIAEGYSVSREKKESFPLTVTSAQKNPTAFYLCASTPSSGGMLATEAFFGQGTRLTVV.

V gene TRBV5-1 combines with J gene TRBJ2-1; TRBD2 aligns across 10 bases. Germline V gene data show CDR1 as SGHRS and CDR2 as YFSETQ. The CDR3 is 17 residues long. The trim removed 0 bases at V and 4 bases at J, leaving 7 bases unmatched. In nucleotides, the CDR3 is TGCGCCAGCAGCTTGGGCGGGACTAGCGTCTGGTACAATGAGCAGTTCTTC. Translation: CASSLGGTSVWYNEQFF. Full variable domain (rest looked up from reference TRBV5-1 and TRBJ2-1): KAGVTQTPRYLIKTRGQQVTLSCSPISGHRSVSWYQQTPGQGLQFLFEYFSETQRNKGNFPGRFSGRQFSNSRSEMNVSTLELGDSALYLCASSLGGTSVWYNEQFFGPGTRLTVL.

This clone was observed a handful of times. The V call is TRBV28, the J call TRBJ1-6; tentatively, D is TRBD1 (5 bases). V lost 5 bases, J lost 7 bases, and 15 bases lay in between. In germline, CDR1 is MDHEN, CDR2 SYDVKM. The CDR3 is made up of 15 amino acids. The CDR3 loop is CASSPAQGGNSPLHF. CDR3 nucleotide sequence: TGTGCCAGCAGTCCGGCCCAGGGTGGGAATTCACCCCTCCACTTT.

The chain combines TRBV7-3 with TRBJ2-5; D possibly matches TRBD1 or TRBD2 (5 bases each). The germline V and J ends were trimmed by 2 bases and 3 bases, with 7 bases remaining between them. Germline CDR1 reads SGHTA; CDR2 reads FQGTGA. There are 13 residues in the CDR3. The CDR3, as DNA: TGTGCCAGCAGCTTATGGGGGAAAGAGACCCAGTACTTC. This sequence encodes CASSLWGKETQYF.

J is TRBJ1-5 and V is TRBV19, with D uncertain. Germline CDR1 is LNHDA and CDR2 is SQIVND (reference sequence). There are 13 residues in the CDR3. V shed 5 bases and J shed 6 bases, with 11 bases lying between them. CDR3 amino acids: CASSPDAGQPQHF. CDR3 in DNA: TGTGCCAGTAGTCCCGATGCGGGTCAGCCCCAGCATTTT.

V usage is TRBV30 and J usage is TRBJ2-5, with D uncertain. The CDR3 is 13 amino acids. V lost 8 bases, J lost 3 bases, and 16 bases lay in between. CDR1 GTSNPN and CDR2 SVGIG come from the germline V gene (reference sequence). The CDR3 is CALLLGYEETQYF. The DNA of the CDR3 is TGTGCCCTGCTTTTGGGGTACGAAGAGACCCAGTACTTC. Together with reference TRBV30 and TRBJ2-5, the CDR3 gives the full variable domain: SQTIHQWPATLVQPVGSPLSLECTVEGTSNPNLYWYRQAAGRGLQLLFYSVGIGQISSEVPQNLSASRPQDRQFILSSKKLLLSDSGFYLCALLLGYEETQYFGPGTRLLVL.

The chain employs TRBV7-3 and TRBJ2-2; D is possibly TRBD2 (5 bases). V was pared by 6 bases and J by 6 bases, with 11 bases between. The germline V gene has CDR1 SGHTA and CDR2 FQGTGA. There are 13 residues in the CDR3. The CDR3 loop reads CASSREEAGELFF. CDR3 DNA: TGTGCCAGCAGTCGGGAAGAAGCCGGGGAGCTGTTTTTT.

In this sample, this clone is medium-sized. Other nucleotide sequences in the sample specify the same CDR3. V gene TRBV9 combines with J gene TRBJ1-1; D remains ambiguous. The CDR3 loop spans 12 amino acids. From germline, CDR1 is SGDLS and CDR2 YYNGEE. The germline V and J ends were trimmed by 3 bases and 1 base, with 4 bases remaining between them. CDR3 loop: CASSGSNTEAFF. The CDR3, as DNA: TGTGCCAGCAGCGGATCGAACACTGAAGCTTTCTTT.

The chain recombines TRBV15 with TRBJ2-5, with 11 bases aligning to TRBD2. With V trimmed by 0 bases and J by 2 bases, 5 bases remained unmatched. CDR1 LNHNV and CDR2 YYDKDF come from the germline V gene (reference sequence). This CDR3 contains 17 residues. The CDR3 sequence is CATSRDNSGGVQETQYF. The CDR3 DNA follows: TGTGCCACCAGCAGAGATAATAGCGGGGGGGTACAAGAGACCCAGTACTTC.

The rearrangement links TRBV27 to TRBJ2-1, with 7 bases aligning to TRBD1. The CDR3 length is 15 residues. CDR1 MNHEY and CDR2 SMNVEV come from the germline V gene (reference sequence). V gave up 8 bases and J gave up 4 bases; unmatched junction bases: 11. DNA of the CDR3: TGTGCCAGCGAACCTACTGACAGGGATTACAATGAGCAGTTCTTC. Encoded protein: CASEPTDRDYNEQFF.

This CDR3 reads CSGGTGHGYTF. CDR3 nucleotide sequence: TGCAGCGGTGGGACAGGGCACGGCTACACCTTC. This chain connects TRBV29-1 to TRBJ1-2; 9 positions match TRBD1. V lost 7 bases to trimming and J lost 8 bases; unmatched junction nucleotides: 5. The CDR3 is made up of 11 amino acids. Germline lookup yields CDR1 SQVTM and CDR2 ANQGSEA.